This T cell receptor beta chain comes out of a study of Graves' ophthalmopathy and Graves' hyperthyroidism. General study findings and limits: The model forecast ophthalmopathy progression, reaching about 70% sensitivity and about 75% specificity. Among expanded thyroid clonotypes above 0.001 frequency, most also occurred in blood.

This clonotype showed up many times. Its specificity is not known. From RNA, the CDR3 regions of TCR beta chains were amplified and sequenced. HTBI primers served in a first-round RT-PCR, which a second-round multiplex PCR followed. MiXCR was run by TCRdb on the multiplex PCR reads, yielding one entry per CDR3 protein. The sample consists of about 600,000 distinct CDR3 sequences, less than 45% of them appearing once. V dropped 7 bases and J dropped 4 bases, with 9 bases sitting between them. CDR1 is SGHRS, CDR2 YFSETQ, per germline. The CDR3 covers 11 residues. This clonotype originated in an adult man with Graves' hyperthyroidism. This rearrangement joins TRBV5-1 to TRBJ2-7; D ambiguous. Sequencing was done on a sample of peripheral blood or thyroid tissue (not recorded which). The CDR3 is CASGVAYEQYF. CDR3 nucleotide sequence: TGCGCCAGCGGGGTCGCGTACGAGCAGTACTTC.